This is a list of T cell receptor beta chains from one sample in a study of cytomegalovirus exposure and HLA in healthy donors. Method: immunoSEQ multiplex PCR; TCRdb's copy keeps in-frame clones and lacks some. This sample carries 210,000 or so clones, roughly 80% of them seen once, and the ten largest clones take around a sixth. The sequencing input was PBMCs. These receptors were taken from a man between 35 and 55 years old in good health and CMV-seronegative. Both conserved end residues are part of each CDR3. Fields, in order: V gene, clone size, J gene, D gene, CDR3 protein, CDR3 DNA. The D gene is left open where the match is weak. Expanded clones get a size class; other rows say once, few or many, or leave the size out.

>TRBV7-9|-|TRBJ2-1|-
CASSSAAAPAYNEQFF
TGTGCCAGCAGCTCCGCGGCGGCCCCGGCCTACAATGAGCAGTTCTTC
>TRBV6-5|-|TRBJ1-1|-
CASSYRTEMNTEAFF
TGTGCCAGCAGTTATAGGACAGAGATGAACACTGAAGCTTTCTTT
>TRBV7-2|few|TRBJ2-7|-
CASSPEPGVYEQYF
TGTGCCAGCAGCCCCGAACCGGGGGTCTACGAGCAGTACTTC
>TRBV18|-|TRBJ1-1|-
CASSQLRGAETEAFF
TGTGCCAGCTCCCAGCTTCGGGGGGCAGAAACTGAAGCTTTCTTT
>TRBV7-2|few|TRBJ1-3|TRBD1
CASSAGQVRSGNTIYF
TGTGCCAGCAGCGCAGGACAGGTCCGCTCTGGAAACACCATATATTTT
>TRBV29-1|-|TRBJ1-3|TRBD1
CSTDSGTGDTIYF
TGCAGCACAGATTCCGGGACAGGGGACACCATATATTTT
>TRBV4-2|-|TRBJ2-1|-
CASGVTQTGRNEQFF
TGTGCCAGCGGCGTAACGCAGACGGGTAGGAATGAGCAGTTCTTC
>TRBV7-7|-|TRBJ2-5|-
CASSPHYRVGGQETQYF
TGTGCCAGCAGCCCCCATTACAGGGTAGGGGGACAAGAGACCCAGTACTTC
>TRBV6-6|-|TRBJ2-7|-
CASSPRERYEQYF
TGTGCCAGCAGTCCGCGGGAACGCTACGAGCAGTACTTC
>TRBV4-1|-|TRBJ2-7|-
CASSQVTVSGGAPYEQYF
TGCGCCAGCAGCCAAGTAACGGTCTCTGGGGGGGCTCCCTACGAGCAGTACTTC
>TRBV6-6|-|TRBJ1-2|-
CASNGARGYTF
TGTGCCAGCAATGGGGCACGCGGCTACACCTTC
>TRBV28|once|TRBJ2-7|-
CASSLARGRYEQYF
TGTGCCAGCAGTTTGGCCAGAGGGAGGTACGAGCAGTACTTC
>TRBV7-7|-|TRBJ2-5|TRBD2
CASSSWTSGREETQYF
TGTGCCAGCAGCTCTTGGACTAGCGGGAGGGAAGAGACCCAGTACTTC
>TRBV7-9|-|TRBJ2-2|TRBD1
CSSSLDRGLGKSNTGELFF
TGTTCCAGCAGCTTAGACAGGGGGCTTGGGAAATCTAACACCGGGGAGCTGTTTTTT
>TRBV28|-|TRBJ2-5|-
CASSQGKETQYF
TGTGCCAGCAGTCAGGGGAAAGAGACCCAGTACTTC
>TRBV27|-|TRBJ2-7|TRBD2
CASSRPGLAGEQYF
TGTGCCAGCAGTCGCCCGGGACTAGCGGGGGAGCAGTACTTC
>TRBV7-9|-|TRBJ2-1|-
CASSPFARDEQFF
TGTGCCAGCAGCCCTTTCGCGAGGGATGAGCAGTTCTTC
>TRBV7-2|-|TRBJ2-3|-
CASSSSGSTDTQYF
TGTGCCAGCAGTTCGAGCGGGAGCACAGATACGCAGTATTTT
>TRBV6-1|-|TRBJ2-5|TRBD2
CASSAYSGRALLETQYF
TGTGCCAGCAGTGCATATAGCGGGAGGGCCCTTTTGGAGACCCAGTACTTC
>TRBV5-6|-|TRBJ2-7|-
CASRLRDFSSYEQYF
TGTGCCAGCAGATTGAGGGACTTCAGCTCCTACGAGCAGTACTTC
>TRBV6-1|-|TRBJ2-7|TRBD1
CASSEMAGGLREQYF
TGTGCCAGCAGTGAAATGGCAGGGGGCCTGCGCGAGCAGTACTTC
>TRBV5-1|few|TRBJ1-1|-
CASSLNTGGPGTEAFF
TGCGCCAGCAGCTTAAATACGGGGGGTCCTGGGACTGAAGCTTTCTTT
>TRBV7-8|-|TRBJ2-7|TRBD2
CASSLGNTGLWLAGLEQYF
TGTGCCAGCAGCTTAGGAAATACAGGGTTGTGGCTAGCGGGGCTCGAGCAGTACTTC
>TRBV6-5|-|TRBJ1-5|-
CTTGPQHF
TGTACCACGGGTCCCCAGCATTTT
>TRBV7-3|-|TRBJ2-3|TRBD2
CASSLRREGRDTQYF
TGTGCCAGCAGCTTAAGACGGGAGGGTAGGGATACGCAGTATTTT
>TRBV5-6|-|TRBJ2-1|-
CASSFTGTLNEQFF
TGTGCCAGCAGCTTTACTGGGACATTAAATGAGCAGTTCTTC
>TRBV27|-|TRBJ2-3|-
CASSSGWDTQYF
TGTGCCAGCAGTTCGGGATGGGATACGCAGTATTTT
>TRBV7-9|-|TRBJ1-6|-
CASTSGGHSPLHF
TGTGCCAGCACCTCCGGGGGGCATTCACCCCTCCACTTT
>TRBV6-1|-|TRBJ2-3|-
CASMEPRDTDTQYF
TGTGCCAGCATGGAACCCAGGGACACAGATACGCAGTATTTT
>TRBV5-1|-|TRBJ2-1|TRBD1
CASFPRTGGYNEQFF
TGCGCCAGCTTCCCGCGGACAGGGGGCTACAATGAGCAGTTCTTC
>TRBV9|-|TRBJ1-4|-
CASSVAPMGGGDEKLFF
TGTGCCAGCAGCGTAGCTCCGATGGGGGGTGGGGATGAAAAACTGTTTTTT
>TRBV27|-|TRBJ2-7|TRBD2
CASSSRLAGGPAYEQYF
TGTGCCAGCAGTTCACGACTAGCGGGGGGGCCGGCCTACGAGCAGTACTTC
>TRBV6-1|-|TRBJ1-1|-
CASSDIGVGNTEAFF
TGTGCCAGCAGTGATATCGGGGTGGGGAACACTGAAGCTTTCTTT
>TRBV18|-|TRBJ1-1|TRBD1
CASSPRQGEMNTEAFF
TGTGCCAGCTCACCTAGACAGGGGGAGATGAACACTGAAGCTTTCTTT
>TRBV15|-|TRBJ2-1|TRBD2
CATSRGPPGTSGNEQFF
TGTGCCACCAGCAGAGGACCCCCCGGGACTAGCGGGAATGAGCAGTTCTTC
>TRBV6-1|-|TRBJ1-2|TRBD1
CASTSRQGNYGYTF
TGTGCCAGTACCTCACGACAGGGCAACTATGGCTACACCTTC
>TRBV13|few|TRBJ2-7|TRBD1
CASSLGTGGYEQYF
TGTGCCAGCAGCCTCGGGACAGGGGGCTACGAGCAGTACTTC
>TRBV7-9|-|TRBJ1-6|-
CASSFSPSNSPLHF
TGTGCCAGCAGCTTTTCCCCTAGCAATTCACCCCTCCACTTT
>TRBV30|-|TRBJ2-7|-
CAWGAPYEQYF
TGTGCCTGGGGGGCCCCCTACGAGCAGTACTTC
>TRBV4-1|few|TRBJ1-1|-
CASSHQTGNTEAFF
TGCGCCAGCAGCCATCAGACAGGGAACACTGAAGCTTTCTTT